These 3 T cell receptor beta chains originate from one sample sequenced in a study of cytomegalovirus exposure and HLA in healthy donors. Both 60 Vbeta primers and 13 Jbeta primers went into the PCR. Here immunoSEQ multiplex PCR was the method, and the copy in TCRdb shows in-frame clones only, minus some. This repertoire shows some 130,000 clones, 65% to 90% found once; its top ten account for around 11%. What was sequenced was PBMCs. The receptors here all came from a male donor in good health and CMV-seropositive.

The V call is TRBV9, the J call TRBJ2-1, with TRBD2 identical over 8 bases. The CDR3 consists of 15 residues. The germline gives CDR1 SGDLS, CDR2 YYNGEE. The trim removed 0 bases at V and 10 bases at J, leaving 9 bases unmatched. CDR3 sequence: CASSVATGTRGEQFF. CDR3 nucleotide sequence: TGTGCCAGCAGCGTAGCTACGGGGACTAGAGGGGAGCAGTTCTTC.

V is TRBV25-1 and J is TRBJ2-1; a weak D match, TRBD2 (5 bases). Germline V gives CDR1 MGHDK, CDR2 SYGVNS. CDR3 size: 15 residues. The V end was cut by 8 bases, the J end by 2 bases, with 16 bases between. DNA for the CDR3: TGTGCCAGCGCCGGAGAGAGGGCCGCCTACAATGAGCAGTTCTTC. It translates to CASAGERAAYNEQFF.

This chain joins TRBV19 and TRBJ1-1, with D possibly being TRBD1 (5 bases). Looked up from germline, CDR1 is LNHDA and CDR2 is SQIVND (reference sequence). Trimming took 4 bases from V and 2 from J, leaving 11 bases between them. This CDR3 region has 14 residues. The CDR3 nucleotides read TGTGCCAGTAGTAACCCGGGGGTTAACACTGAAGCTTTCTTT. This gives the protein CASSNPGVNTEAFF.